A single T cell receptor beta chain is shown here with its context. Its binding antigen is unknown. No qualities accompany the bases; no much larger clone lies one base away. Using the deep immunoSEQ assay, TCR CDR3 regions were amplified from genomic DNA by multiplex PCR. Genomic DNA extracted from each cell subset was distributed evenly over all wells of several immunoSEQ 96-well plates, and each plate served as one replicate. Each replicate PCR for sorted subsets received 200 ng genomic DNA, equal to roughly 29,000 T cell genomes. Purified libraries were measured with a Qubit 3.0 fluorometer, size-checked on a Bioanalyzer 2100, and measured again with the KAPA Library Quantification kit. Every immunoSEQ 96-well plate was sequenced on a separate single-read 150-cycle Illumina NextSeq 550 flow cell. Per the original workflow: Because the immunoSEQ output included only junctional sequences and no quality scores, the filtering could not be the same as the filtering used for full-length reads. To assign V/J genes and CDR3, sequences were annotated using PyIR, a Python wrapper for IgBLAST v1.9, with IMGT germline references. Reads with weak V/J assignments (E-value above 1e-6), missing CDR3, stop codons, out-of-frame junctions, or ambiguous translated residues were removed. A V3J clonotype was defined by an identical inferred V gene, J gene, and CDR3 amino acid sequence. Percentage overlap between repertoires was calculated by dividing the number of shared unique clonotypes by the size of the smaller repertoire. RTK rarefaction, the Chao1 estimator, and Recon v2.1 estimates of unobserved clonotypes were used to assess repertoire richness. For all TCRbeta clonotypes obtained by the gDNA method from a few donors, generation probabilities were computed with OLGA. TCRdb limited this immuneACCESS table to in-frame rearrangements with V and J called. A share of clones is missing; checked studies link under half to unresolved V genes, and the rest is unexplained. V and J calls and clone size are copied from that table; D and trimming were computed from the DNA. The sample records about 1.5 million clones, 95% to 97% of which are singletons. The top ten constitute about 1.2% of the sample.

These data belong to a study of shared clonotypes between healthy human individuals (dated by TCRdb to between 2020 and 2021). In the study overall: The cohort comprised a couple of women and a few men aged 18 to 49 years. Between about 0.85 and 9.5 billion PBMCs per donor were obtained by leukapheresis. Different laboratories and diverse techniques were used to prepare libraries and sequence TCR repertoires, to increase sequencing depth and limit assay-specific biases. Per donor, three plates each were used for CD4 naive and CD4 memory, two for CD8 naive, and one for CD8 memory. To estimate repertoire size and how much clonotype sharing occurs between individuals, the study deeply sequenced the blood TCR repertoires of several healthy adults.

The germline V end is reduced by 4 bases and the J end by 3 bases; junction bases left unmatched: 6. CDR1 and CDR2 are drawn from the germline V gene: SGHAT, FQNNGV. The CDR3 sequence holds 15 residues, the cysteine and phenylalanine included. Only the CDR3 portion is preserved as DNA: 45 bases, with reading frame beginning at the first base. Beyond this particular receptor, the publication reports: Higher generation probabilities were observed for clonotypes shared by all four sorted-subset donors than for non-shared clonotypes. Only blood was sampled, and tissue TCR repertoires likely differ from those in blood. Based on pairwise subsampling, the degree of clonotype sharing among donors was expected to be affected by sequencing depth. Even with the large sequencing depth, rarefaction of the sorted-subset datasets indicated that sequencing was incomplete. Around 5.4% of naive CD4, 3.5% of naive CD8, 2.3% of memory CD4, and 0.35% to 0.4% of memory CD8 clonotypes were shared across a few donors. The small number of donors limited the genetic and exposure-history diversity represented. Estimated clonotype richness was generally larger for naive than for memory subsets.

The donors were healthy, HIV-negative adults who had no recently reported acute infections or vaccinations. Only Caucasian adults living in Nashville, Tennessee, USA were represented among the donors. CD4+ T cells were enriched through magnetic negative selection, after which naive cells were positively selected on CD45RA and the remaining negative fraction served as the memory subset. After blood collection by leukapheresis, PBMCs were isolated using Ficoll-Histopaque density gradient centrifugation and then cryopreserved in the vapor phase of liquid nitrogen. Purity and quantity of every magnetically sorted T cell population were checked by analytical flow cytometry. Genomic DNA was isolated from each sorted fraction and quantified by UV absorbance on a Nanodrop 2000c.

Source material: naive CD4+ T cells sorted from blood. The intended sense of this specimen's cell subset or site label: CD45RA+ positively selected. The chain employs TRBV11-2 and TRBJ1-5; 7 bases in the junction line up with TRBD1. This sequence was found in a man between 25 and 39 years old in good health. This receptor carries the CDR3 CASSSGTANNQPQHF. The DNA reads as follows: TGTGCCAGCAGCTCGGGGACAGCAAACAATCAGCCCCAGCATTTT.